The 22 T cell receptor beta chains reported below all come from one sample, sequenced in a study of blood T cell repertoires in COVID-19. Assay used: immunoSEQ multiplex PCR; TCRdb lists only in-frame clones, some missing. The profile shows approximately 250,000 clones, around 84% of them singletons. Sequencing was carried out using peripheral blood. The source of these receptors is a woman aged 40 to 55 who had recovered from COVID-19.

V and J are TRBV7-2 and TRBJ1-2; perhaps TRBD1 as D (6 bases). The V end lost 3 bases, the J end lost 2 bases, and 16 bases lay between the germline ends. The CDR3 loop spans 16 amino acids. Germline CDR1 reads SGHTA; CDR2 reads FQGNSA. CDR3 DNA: TGTGCCAGCAGCTTCAGCCACATGCAGGGGAACTATGGCTACACCTTC. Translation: CASSFSHMQGNYGYTF.

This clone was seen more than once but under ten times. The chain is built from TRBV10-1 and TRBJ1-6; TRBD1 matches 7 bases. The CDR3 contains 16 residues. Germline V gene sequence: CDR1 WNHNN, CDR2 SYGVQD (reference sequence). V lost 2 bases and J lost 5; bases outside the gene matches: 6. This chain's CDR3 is CASSEPTGEHNSPLHF. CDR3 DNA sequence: TGCGCCAGCAGTGAGCCCACAGGGGAACATAATTCACCCCTCCACTTT.

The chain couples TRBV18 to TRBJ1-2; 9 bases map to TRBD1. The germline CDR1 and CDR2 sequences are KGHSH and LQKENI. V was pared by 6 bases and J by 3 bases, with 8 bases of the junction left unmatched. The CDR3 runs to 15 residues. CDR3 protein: CASSPATGGYYGYTF. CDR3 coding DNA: TGTGCCAGCTCGCCCGCGACAGGGGGGTACTATGGCTACACCTTC.

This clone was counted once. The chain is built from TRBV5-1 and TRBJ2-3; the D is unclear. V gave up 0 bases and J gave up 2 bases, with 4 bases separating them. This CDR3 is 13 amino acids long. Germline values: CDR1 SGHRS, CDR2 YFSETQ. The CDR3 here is CASSLDSTDTQYF. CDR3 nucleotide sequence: TGCGCCAGCAGCTTGGACTCCACAGATACGCAGTATTTT. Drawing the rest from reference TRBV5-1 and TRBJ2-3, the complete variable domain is KAGVTQTPRYLIKTRGQQVTLSCSPISGHRSVSWYQQTPGQGLQFLFEYFSETQRNKGNFPGRFSGRQFSNSRSEMNVSTLELGDSALYLCASSLDSTDTQYFGPGTRLTVL.

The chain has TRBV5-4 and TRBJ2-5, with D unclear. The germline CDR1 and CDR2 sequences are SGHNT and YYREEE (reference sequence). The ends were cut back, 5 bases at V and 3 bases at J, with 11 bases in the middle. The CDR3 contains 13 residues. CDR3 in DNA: TGTGCCAGCAGGGGTGAGGTGGAAGAGACCCAGTACTTC. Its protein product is CASRGEVEETQYF.

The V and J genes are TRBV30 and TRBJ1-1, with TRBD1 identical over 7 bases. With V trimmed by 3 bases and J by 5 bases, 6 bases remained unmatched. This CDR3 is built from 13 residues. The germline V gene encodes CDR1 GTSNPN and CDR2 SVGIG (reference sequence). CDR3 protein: CAWSGQGETEAFF. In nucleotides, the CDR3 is TGTGCCTGGAGCGGTCAGGGGGAGACTGAAGCTTTCTTT.

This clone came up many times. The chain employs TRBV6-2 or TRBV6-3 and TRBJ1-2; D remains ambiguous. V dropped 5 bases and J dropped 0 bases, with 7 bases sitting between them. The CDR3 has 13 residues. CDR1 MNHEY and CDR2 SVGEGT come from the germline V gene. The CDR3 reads CASSIHANYGYTF. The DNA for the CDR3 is TGTGCCAGCAGTATTCATGCTAACTATGGCTACACCTTC.

The CDR3 DNA sequence: TGTGCCAGCAGTTACACTAGCGGGGGGGCCGGCGAGCAGTACTTC. As protein: CASSYTSGGAGEQYF. This chain links TRBV6-2 or TRBV6-3 with TRBJ2-7; 13 nucleotides align to TRBD2. This CDR3 spans 15 amino acids. Trimming cost V 2 bases and J 6 bases; bases outside gene matches: 4. Germline CDR1 MNHEY, CDR2 SVGEGT.

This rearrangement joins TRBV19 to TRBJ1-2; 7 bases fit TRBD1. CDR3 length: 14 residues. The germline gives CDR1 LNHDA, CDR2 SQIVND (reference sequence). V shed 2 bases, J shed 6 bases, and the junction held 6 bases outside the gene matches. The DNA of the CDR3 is TGTGCCAGTAGTATAATCGACAGGGAACATGGCTACACCTTC. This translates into CASSIIDREHGYTF.

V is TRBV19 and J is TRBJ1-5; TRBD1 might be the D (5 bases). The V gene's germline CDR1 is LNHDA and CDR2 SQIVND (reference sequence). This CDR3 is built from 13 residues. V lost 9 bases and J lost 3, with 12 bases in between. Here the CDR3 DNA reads TGTGCCAGCGCGTCAGGGCTCAATCAGCCCCAGCATTTT. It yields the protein CASASGLNQPQHF. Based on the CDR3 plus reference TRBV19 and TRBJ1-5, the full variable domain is DGGITQSPKYLFRKEGQNVTLSCEQNLNHDAMYWYRQDPGQGLRLIYYSQIVNDFQKGDIAEGYSVSREKKESFPLTVTSAQKNPTAFYLCASASGLNQPQHFGDGTRLSIL.

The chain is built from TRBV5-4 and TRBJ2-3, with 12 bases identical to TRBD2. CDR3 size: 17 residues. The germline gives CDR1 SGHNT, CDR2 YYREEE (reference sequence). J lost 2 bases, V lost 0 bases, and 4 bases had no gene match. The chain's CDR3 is CASSLALAGGNTDTQYF. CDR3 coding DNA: TGTGCCAGCAGCTTGGCGCTAGCGGGGGGGAACACAGATACGCAGTATTTT. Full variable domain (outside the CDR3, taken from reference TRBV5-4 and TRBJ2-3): ETGVTQSPTHLIKTRGQQVTLRCSSQSGHNTVSWYQQALGQGPQFIFQYYREEENGRGNFPPRFSGLQFPNYSSELNVNALELDDSALYLCASSLALAGGNTDTQYFGPGTRLTVL.

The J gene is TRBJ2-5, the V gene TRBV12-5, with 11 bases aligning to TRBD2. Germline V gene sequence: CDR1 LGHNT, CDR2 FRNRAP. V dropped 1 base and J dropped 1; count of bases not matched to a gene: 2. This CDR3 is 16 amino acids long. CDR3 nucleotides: TGTGCTAGTGGTTTGGGTACTAGCGGGGGCCAAGAGACCCAGTACTTC. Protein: CASGLGTSGGQETQYF.

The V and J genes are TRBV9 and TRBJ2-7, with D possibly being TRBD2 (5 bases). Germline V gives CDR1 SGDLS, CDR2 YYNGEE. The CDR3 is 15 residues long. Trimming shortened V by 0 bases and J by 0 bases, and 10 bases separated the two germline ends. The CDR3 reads CASSVVPGSSYEQYF. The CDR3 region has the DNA TGTGCCAGCAGCGTAGTCCCGGGGAGCTCCTACGAGCAGTACTTC.

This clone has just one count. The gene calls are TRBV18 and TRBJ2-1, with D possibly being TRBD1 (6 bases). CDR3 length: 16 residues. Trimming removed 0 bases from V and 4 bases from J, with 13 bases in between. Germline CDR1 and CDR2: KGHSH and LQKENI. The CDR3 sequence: CASSPPGQIVYNEQFF. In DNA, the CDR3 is TGTGCCAGCTCACCACCCGGACAGATTGTTTACAATGAGCAGTTCTTC.

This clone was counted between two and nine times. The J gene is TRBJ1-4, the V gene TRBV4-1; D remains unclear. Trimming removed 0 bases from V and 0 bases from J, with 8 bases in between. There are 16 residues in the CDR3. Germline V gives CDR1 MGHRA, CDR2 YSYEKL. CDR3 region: CASSQDGGATNEKLFF. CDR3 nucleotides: TGCGCCAGCAGCCAAGATGGCGGAGCAACTAATGAAAAACTGTTTTTT.

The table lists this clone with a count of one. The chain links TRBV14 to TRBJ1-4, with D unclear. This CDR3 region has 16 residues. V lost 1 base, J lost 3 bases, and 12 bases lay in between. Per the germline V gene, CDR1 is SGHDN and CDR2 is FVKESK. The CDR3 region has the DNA TGTGCCAGCAGCCAAGGTCTTCCAGTTGCTAATGAAAAACTGTTTTTT. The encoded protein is CASSQGLPVANEKLFF.

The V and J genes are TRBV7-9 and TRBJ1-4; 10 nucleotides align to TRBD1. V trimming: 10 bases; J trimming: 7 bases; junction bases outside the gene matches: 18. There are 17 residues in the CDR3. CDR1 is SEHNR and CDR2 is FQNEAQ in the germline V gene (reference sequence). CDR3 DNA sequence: TGTGCCACCACAACAAAACATCCCGGGACAGGGGTTGAAAAACTGTTTTTT. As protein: CATTTKHPGTGVEKLFF.

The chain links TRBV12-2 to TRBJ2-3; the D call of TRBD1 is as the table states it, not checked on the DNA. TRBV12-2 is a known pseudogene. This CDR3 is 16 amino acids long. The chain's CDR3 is CASRLALDSPTDTQYF. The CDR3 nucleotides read TGTGCAAGTCGCTTAGCGCTCGACAGTCCCACAGATACGCAGTATTTT.

CDR3 loop: CASSSAGVYNEQFF. The CDR3, as DNA: TGCGCCAGCAGCTCCGCAGGGGTCTACAATGAGCAGTTCTTC. This rearrangement joins TRBV5-1 to TRBJ2-1, with D possibly TRBD1 on 6 matching bases. The CDR3 runs 14 residues. With 3 bases removed from V and 3 bases from J, the gap between germline ends came to 10 bases. CDR1 is SGHRS, CDR2 YFSETQ, per germline.

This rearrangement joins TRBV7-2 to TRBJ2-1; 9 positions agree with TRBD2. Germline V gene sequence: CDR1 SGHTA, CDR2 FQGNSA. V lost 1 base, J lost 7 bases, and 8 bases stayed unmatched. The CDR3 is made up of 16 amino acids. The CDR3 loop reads CASSLVALAGRNEQFF. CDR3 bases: TGTGCCAGCAGCTTAGTTGCCCTAGCGGGGAGGAATGAGCAGTTCTTC.

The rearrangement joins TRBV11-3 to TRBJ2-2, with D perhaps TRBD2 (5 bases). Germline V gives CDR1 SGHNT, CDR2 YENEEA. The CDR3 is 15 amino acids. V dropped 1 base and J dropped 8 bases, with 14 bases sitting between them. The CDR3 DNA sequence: TGTGCCAGCAGCTTAGCCGGGAAGGGCGCGGGGGAGCTGTTTTTT. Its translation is CASSLAGKGAGELFF.

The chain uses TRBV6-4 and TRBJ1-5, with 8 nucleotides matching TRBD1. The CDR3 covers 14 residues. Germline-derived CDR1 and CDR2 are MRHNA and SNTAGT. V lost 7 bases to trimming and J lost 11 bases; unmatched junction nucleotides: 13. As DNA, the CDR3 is TGTGCCAGCATTCCGACAGGGGAATTTGAGGCCCAGCATTTT. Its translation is CASIPTGEFEAQHF.